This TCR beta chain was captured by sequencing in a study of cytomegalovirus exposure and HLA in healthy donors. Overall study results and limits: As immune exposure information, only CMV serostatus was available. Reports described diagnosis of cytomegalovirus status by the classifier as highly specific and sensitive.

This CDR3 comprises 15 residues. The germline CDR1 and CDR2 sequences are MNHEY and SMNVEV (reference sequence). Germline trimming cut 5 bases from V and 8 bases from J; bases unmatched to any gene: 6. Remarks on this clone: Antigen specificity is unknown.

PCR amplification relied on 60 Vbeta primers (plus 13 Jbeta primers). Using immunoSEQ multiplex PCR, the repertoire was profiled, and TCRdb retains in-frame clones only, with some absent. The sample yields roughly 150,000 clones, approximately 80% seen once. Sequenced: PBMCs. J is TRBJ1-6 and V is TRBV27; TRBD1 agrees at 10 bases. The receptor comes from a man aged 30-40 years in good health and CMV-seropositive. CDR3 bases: TGTGCCAGCAGTACCCCGGGACAGGGGCATTCACCCCTCCACTTT. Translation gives CASSTPGQGHSPLHF.